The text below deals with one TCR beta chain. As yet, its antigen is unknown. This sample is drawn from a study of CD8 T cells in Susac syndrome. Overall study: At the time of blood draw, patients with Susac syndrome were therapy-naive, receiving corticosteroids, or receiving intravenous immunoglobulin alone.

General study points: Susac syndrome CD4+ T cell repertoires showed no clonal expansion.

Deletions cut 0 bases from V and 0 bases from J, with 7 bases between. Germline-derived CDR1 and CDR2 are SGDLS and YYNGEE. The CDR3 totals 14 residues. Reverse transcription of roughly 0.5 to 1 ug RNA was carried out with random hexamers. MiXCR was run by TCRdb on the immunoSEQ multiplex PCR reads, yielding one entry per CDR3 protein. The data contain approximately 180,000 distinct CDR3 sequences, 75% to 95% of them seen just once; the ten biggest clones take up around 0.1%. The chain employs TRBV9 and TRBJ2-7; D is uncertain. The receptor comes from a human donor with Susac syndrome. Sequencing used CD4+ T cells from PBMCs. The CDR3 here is CASSVGLASYEQYF. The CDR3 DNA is TGTGCCAGCAGCGTAGGTCTGGCCTCCTACGAGCAGTACTTC.